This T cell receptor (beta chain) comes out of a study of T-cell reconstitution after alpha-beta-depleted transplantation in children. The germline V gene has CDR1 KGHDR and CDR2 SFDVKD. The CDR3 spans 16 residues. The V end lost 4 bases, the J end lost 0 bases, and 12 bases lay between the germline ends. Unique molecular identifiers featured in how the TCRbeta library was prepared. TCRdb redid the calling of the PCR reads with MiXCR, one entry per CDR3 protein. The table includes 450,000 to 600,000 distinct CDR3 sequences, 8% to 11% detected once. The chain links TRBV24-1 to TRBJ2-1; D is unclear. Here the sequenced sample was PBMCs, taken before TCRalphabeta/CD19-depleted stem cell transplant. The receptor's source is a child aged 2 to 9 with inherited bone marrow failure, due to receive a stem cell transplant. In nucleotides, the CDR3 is TGTGCCACCAGTGACCCCCGGGCTAGCTCCTACAATGAGCAGTTCTTC. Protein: CATSDPRASSYNEQFF.